A single count supports the clone carrying this TCR beta chain. This sample was taken from a study of technical replicates of blood from a handful of donors. Libraries were prepared by immunoSEQ multiplex PCR; TCRdb keeps only in-frame clonotypes and omits some of them. This sample has approximately 68,000 clones, with about 97% found just once. The sequence was collected from a human donor in good health. Input material: T cells isolated from PBMCs.

The CDR3 spells CASSAGDFPWDYGYTF. The CDR3 region has the DNA TGTGCCAGCAGCGCGGGGGACTTCCCCTGGGACTATGGCTACACCTTC. V and J are TRBV9 and TRBJ1-2; perhaps TRBD1 as D (5 bases). The CDR3 contains 16 residues. CDR1 is SGDLS, CDR2 YYNGEE, per germline. Trimming cost V 3 bases and J 3 bases, with 18 bases left between them.